The 13 T cell receptor beta chains below all came from one sample that was sequenced in a study of T cell responses to AZD1222 COVID-19 vaccine. The method was immunoSEQ multiplex PCR; TCRdb's version includes in-frame clones alone and lacks a portion of them. The repertoire holds 60,000 to 85,000 clones, with 88% as singletons. This specimen was peripheral blood, taken 28 days after the second dose of the MenACWY control vaccine. All receptors derive from an adult who received the MenACWY meningococcal vaccine as a control.

J is TRBJ1-6 and V is TRBV7-3; 10 nucleotides line up with TRBD1. This CDR3 contains 14 residues. Per germline, CDR1 SGHTA and CDR2 FQGTGA. With V trimmed by 5 bases and J by 6 bases, 1 base remained unmatched. CDR3 loop: CASSRDRGNSPLHF. CDR3 DNA: TGTGCCAGCAGCCGGGACAGGGGTAATTCACCCCTCCACTTT.

This rearrangement joins TRBV28 to TRBJ1-4; D uncertain. Between the trimmed V and J ends, which lost 6 bases and 2 bases, there was a span of 19 bases. The CDR3 runs to 17 residues. The germline CDR1 and CDR2 sequences are MDHEN and SYDVKM. As DNA, the CDR3 is TGTGCCAGCAGCCACCATGCATTCGAGGCGACTAATGAAAAACTGTTTTTT. Amino acids: CASSHHAFEATNEKLFF.

The chain carries TRBV28 and TRBJ1-5, with a weak D call TRBD1 (6 bases). The CDR3 covers 15 residues. Per germline, CDR1 MDHEN and CDR2 SYDVKM. Trimming cost V 7 bases and J 3 bases, with 16 bases left between them. The CDR3 sequence is CASNSGGPVNQPQHF. The CDR3 bases are TGTGCCAGCAATAGCGGGGGGCCCGTCAATCAGCCCCAGCATTTT.

This clone was seen only once. CDR3 amino acids: CASSQNYRGDSNQPQHF. As DNA, the CDR3 is TGTGCCAGCAGCCAGAATTACAGGGGAGATAGCAATCAGCCCCAGCATTTT. The genes are TRBV7-8 and TRBJ1-5, with 7 bases that match TRBD1. This CDR3 region has 17 residues. CDR1 and CDR2 from the germline V gene are SGHVS and FQNEAQ. V was clipped by 5 bases and J by 0 bases; unmatched bases: 10.

The V gene is TRBV5-1, the J gene TRBJ2-1; 8 bases map to TRBD1. The ends lost 0 bases at V and 8 bases at J; junction bases unmatched: 4. Germline assignment: CDR1 SGHRS and CDR2 YFSETQ. The CDR3 extends over 14 amino acids. The CDR3 DNA reads TGCGCCAGCAGCTTGGAGGCACAGGGGGATGAGCAGTTCTTC. This translates into CASSLEAQGDEQFF. Supplemented by reference TRBV5-1 and TRBJ2-1, the full variable domain reads KAGVTQTPRYLIKTRGQQVTLSCSPISGHRSVSWYQQTPGQGLQFLFEYFSETQRNKGNFPGRFSGRQFSNSRSEMNVSTLELGDSALYLCASSLEAQGDEQFFGPGTRLTVL.

DNA for the CDR3: TGTGCCAGCTCACCACCGCAGGGCAGCTCCTACGAGCAGTACTTC. Encoded protein: CASSPPQGSSYEQYF. V usage is TRBV18 and J usage is TRBJ2-7, with D possibly TRBD1 on 5 matching bases. The V gene lost 0 bases and the J gene lost 0 bases, with 9 bases spanning the gap. This CDR3 has 15 amino acids. Germline V lookup: CDR1 KGHSH, CDR2 LQKENI. Full variable domain (outside the CDR3, taken from reference TRBV18 and TRBJ2-7): NAGVMQNPRHLVRRRGQEARLRCSPMKGHSHVYWYRQLPEEGLKFMVYLQKENIIDESGMPKERFSAEFPKEGPSILRIQQVVRGDSAAYFCASSPPQGSSYEQYFGPGTRLTVT.

This clone was detected a few times. V is TRBV5-6 and J is TRBJ2-7, with no clear D. The CDR3 has 13 amino acids. Trimming took off 0 bases at V and 0 bases at J, with 4 bases between the two ends. Germline CDR1 reads SGHDT; CDR2 reads YYEEEE. The CDR3: CASSLGSSYEQYF. The CDR3 nucleotides are TGTGCCAGCAGCTTGGGGAGCTCCTACGAGCAGTACTTC.

The rearrangement uses TRBV14 and TRBJ2-3; no reliable D call. Germline CDR1 SGHDN, CDR2 FVKESK. V dropped 3 bases and J dropped 1 base, with 8 bases sitting between them. CDR3 length: 14 amino acids. The CDR3 region is CASSQFQGTDTQYF. The CDR3 bases are TGTGCCAGCAGCCAGTTCCAGGGCACAGATACGCAGTATTTT.

V gene TRBV10-1 combines with J gene TRBJ1-4, with 8 bases matching TRBD1. The germline CDR1 and CDR2 sequences are WNHNN and SYGVQD (reference sequence). V trimming: 2 bases; J trimming: 7 bases; junction bases outside the gene matches: 3. This CDR3 has 14 amino acids. The CDR3 is CASSEGQGGEKLFF. In DNA, the CDR3 is TGCGCCAGCAGTGAGGGACAGGGAGGTGAAAAACTGTTTTTT.

The chain joins TRBV7-2 to TRBJ1-4; D is unclear. The germline CDR1 and CDR2 sequences are SGHTA and FQGNSA. The germline V and J ends were trimmed by 3 bases and 14 bases, with 22 bases remaining between them. The CDR3 length is 15 residues. The DNA for the CDR3 is TGTGCCAGCAGCTTTCTCTTAGGCATGGTAGGGTCGCTGTTTTTT. This sequence encodes CASSFLLGMVGSLFF.

The chain carries TRBV3-1 (or the pseudogene TRBV3-2) and TRBJ2-7; D remains unclear. The CDR3 loop spans 14 amino acids. The V and J ends lost 0 bases and 3 bases respectively, with 9 bases between them. CDR1 is LGHDT, CDR2 YNNKEL, per germline (reference sequence). In DNA form, the CDR3 reads TGTGCCAGCAGCCAAGACTTGGTACACTACGAGCAGTACTTC. Translation: CASSQDLVHYEQYF.

The chain links TRBV19 to TRBJ1-4; TRBD1 matches at 7 bases. This CDR3 has 14 amino acids. J gave up 5 bases and V 6 bases, and 6 bases lay outside the gene matches. The germline V gene encodes CDR1 LNHDA and CDR2 SQIVND (reference sequence). The CDR3 DNA is TGTGCCAGTAGCGGCGGGACAGTAAATGAAAAACTGTTTTTT. Translating gives CASSGGTVNEKLFF.

This chain links TRBV7-9 with TRBJ2-2; unclear D gene. V lost 5 bases and J 11 bases, leaving 6 bases between the germline ends. This CDR3 has 10 residues. Germline lookup yields CDR1 SEHNR and CDR2 FQNEAQ (reference sequence). The CDR3 DNA is TGTGCCAGCAGCGAGGTTGAGCTGTTTTTT. Protein: CASSEVELFF.